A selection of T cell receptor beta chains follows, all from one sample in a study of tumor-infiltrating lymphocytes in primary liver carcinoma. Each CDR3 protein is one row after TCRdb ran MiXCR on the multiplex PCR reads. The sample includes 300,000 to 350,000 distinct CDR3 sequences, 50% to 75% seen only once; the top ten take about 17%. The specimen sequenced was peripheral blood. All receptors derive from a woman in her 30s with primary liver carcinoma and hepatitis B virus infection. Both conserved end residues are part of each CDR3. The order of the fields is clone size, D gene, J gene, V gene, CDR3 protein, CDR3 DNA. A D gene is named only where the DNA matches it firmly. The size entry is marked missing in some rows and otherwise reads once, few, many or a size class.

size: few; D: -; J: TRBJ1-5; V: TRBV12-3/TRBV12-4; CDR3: CASSRGQINQPQHF; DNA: TGTGCCAGCAGCCGCGGACAGATCAATCAGCCCCAGCATTTT
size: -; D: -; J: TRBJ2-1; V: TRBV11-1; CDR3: CVSSPFGGPYNVQFF; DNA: TGTGTCAGCAGCCCTTTTGGCGGGCCCTACAATGTGCAGTTCTTC
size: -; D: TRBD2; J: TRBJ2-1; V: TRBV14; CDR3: CASSPQGLATGEQFF; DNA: TGTGCCAGCAGCCCACAGGGACTAGCGACTGGTGAGCAGTTCTTC
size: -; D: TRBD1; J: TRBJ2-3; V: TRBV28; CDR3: CASSTPGQGAPDTQYF; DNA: TGTGCCAGCAGCACCCCGGGACAGGGGGCCCCAGATACGCAGTATTTT
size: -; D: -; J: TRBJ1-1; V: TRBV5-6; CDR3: CASGRGQGYPIEAFF; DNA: TGTGCCAGCGGTAGAGGGCAGGGGTACCCTATTGAAGCTTTCTTT
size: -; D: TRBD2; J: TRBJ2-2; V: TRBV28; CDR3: CASSFRGGRAGELFF; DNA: TGTGCCAGCAGTTTTCGTGGCGGGAGAGCCGGGGAGCTGTTTTTT
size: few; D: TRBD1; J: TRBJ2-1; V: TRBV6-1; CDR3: CASIGQGKGAYNEQFF; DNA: TGTGCCAGCATAGGACAGGGGAAAGGGGCCTACAATGAGCAGTTCTTC
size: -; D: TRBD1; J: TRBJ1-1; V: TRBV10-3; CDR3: CAISDRGQRTEASF; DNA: TGTGCCATCAGTGACAGGGGGCAGAGGACTGAAGCTTCCTTT
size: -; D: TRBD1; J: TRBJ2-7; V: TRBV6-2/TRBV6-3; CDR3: CASSRQGPYGQYF; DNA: TGTGCCAGCAGTAGACAGGGGCCATACGGGCAGTACTTC
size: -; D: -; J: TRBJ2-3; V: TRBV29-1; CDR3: CSLDGPGTADTQYF; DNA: TGCAGCCTTGATGGGCCCGGGACCGCAGATACGCAGTATTTT
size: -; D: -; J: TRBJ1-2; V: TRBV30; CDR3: CAWSGRRGYTF; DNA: TGTGCCTGGAGTGGGAGGCGAGGCTACACCTTC
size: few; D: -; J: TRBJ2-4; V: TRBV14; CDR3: CASSQEASQNIQYF; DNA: TGTGCCAGCAGCCAAGAAGCCTCCCAAAACATTCAGTACTTC
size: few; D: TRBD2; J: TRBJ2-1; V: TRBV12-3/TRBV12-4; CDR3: CASSLVTLSGIRHNEQFF; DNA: TGTGCCAGCAGTTTAGTGACCCTTAGCGGGATTAGACACAATGAGCAGTTCTTC
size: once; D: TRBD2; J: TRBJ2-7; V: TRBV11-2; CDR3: CASTSGGAGESYEQYF; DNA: TGTGCCAGCACAAGTGGCGGAGCGGGAGAATCCTACGAGCAGTACTTC
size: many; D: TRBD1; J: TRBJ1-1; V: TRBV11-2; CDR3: CASSHSTGNEAFF; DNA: TGTGCCAGCAGCCACTCGACAGGGAATGAAGCTTTCTTT
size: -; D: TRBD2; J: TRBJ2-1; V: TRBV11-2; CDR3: CASSWTSGNGEWFF; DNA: TGTGCCAGCAGCTGGACTAGCGGGAATGGTGAGTGGTTCTTC
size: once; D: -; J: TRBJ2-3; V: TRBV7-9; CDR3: CANSLSGGLYF; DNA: TGTGCCAACAGCTTGTCCGGAGGTCTGTATTTT
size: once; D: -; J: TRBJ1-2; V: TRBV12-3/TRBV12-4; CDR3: CAIRRYSYTF; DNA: TGTGCCATCAGACGCTACAGCTACACCTTC
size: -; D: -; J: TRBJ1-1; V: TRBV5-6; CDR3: CASSLEGTEAFF; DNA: TGTGCCAGCAGCTTGGAAGGCACTGAAGCTTTCTTT
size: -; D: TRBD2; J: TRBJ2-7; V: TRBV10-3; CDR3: CAIRKGSGSSEQHF; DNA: TGTGCCATCAGGAAGGGCAGCGGGAGTAGCGAGCAGCACTTC
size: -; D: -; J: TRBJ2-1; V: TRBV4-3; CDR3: CASSQDVGSSYIEQFF; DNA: TGCGCCAGTAGCCAAGATGTGGGAAGCTCCTACATTGAGCAGTTCTTC
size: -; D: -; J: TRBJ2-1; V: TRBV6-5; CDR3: CARSVGPLEGQNEQFF; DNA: TGTGCCAGGAGTGTGGGGCCGCTGGAGGGCCAAAATGAGCAGTTCTTC
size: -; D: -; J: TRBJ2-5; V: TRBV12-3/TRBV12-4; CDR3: CASRRGHMGGNLGTQYF; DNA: TGTGCCAGCCGTCGCGGACATATGGGGGGAAACCTGGGGACCCAGTACTTC
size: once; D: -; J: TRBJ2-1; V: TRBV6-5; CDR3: CASGRSMAFISEQFF; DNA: TGTGCCAGCGGTCGCAGCATGGCATTCATCTCTGAGCAGTTCTTC
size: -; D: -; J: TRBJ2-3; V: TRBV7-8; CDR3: CASSFVVGWRTDTQYF; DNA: TGTGCCAGCAGTTTTGTAGTGGGATGGAGGACAGATACGCAGTATTTT
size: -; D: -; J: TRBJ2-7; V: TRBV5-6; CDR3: CSSSLRGNEQYF; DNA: TGTTCCAGTAGCTTGAGGGGTAACGAGCAGTACTTC
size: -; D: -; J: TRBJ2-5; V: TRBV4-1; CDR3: CASSQVATQRETQYF; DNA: TGCGCCAGCAGCCAAGTGGCGACCCAGCGAGAGACCCAGTACTTC
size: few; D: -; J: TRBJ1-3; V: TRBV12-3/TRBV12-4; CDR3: CASSFRREGNTIYF; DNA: TGTGCCAGCAGTTTCCGCAGAGAGGGAAACACCATATATTTT
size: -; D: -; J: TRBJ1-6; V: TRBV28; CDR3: CASSSGTGPNSPLHF; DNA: TGTGCCAGCAGTTCGGGAACAGGACCTAATTCACCCCTCCACTTT
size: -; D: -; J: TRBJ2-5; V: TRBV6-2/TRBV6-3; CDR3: CASSYYEETQYF; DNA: TGTGCCAGCAGTTACTACGAAGAGACCCAGTACTTC
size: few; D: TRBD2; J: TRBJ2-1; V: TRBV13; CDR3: CASSLGLASGNEQFF; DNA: TGTGCCAGCAGTTTGGGACTAGCGAGTGGGAATGAGCAGTTCTTC
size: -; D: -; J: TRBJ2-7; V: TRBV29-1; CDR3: CSVASYSIYEQYF; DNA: TGCAGCGTTGCGTCATACTCGATCTACGAGCAGTACTTC
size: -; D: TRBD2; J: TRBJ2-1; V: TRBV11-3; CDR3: CASSPTAGGRALGEQLF; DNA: TGTGCCAGCAGCCCTACTGCCGGTGGGAGGGCCTTAGGTGAGCAGCTCTTC
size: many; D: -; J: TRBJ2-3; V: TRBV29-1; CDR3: CSVGRGMTTDTQYF; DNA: TGCAGCGTTGGCCGGGGTATGACAACAGATACGCAGTATTTT
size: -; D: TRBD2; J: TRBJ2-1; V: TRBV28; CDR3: CASSSAGEGSYNEQFF; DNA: TGTGCCAGCAGTTCAGCGGGAGAGGGATCCTACAATGAGCAGTTCTTC
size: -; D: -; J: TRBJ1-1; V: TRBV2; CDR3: CASSEVAGNTEAFF; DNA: TGTGCCAGCAGTGAAGTGGCGGGGAACACTGAAGCTTTCTTT
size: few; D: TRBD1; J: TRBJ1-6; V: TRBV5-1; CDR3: CASSLTGESSPLHF; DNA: TGCGCCAGCAGTTTGACAGGGGAAAGCTCACCCCTCCACTTT
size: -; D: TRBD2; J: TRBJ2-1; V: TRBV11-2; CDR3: CANSDSGTSGYNEQFF; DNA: TGTGCCAACAGCGACTCCGGGACTAGCGGTTACAATGAGCAGTTCTTC
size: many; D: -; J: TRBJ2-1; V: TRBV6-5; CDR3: CASSYSGVEQFF; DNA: TGTGCCAGCAGTTACTCGGGCGTTGAGCAGTTCTTC
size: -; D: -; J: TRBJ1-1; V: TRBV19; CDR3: CASRTEGGEAFF; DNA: TGTGCCAGTCGAACAGAGGGAGGTGAAGCTTTCTTT
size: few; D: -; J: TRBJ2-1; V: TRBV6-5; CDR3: CASRKSNAHNEQFF; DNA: TGTGCCAGCAGGAAGAGTAATGCCCACAATGAGCAGTTCTTC
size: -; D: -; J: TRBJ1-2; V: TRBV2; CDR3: CASRGQAQYGYTF; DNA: TGTGCCAGCAGAGGACAAGCACAGTATGGCTACACCTTC
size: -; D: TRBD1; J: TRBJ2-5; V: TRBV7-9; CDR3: CSSSLVRRQGSLAQYF; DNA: TGTTCCAGCAGCTTAGTCCGGAGACAGGGGTCTTTGGCCCAGTACTTC
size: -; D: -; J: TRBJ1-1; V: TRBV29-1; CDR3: CGVGHTEAFF; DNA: TGCGGCGTTGGACACACTGAAGCTTTCTTT
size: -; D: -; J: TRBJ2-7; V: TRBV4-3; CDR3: CASSQDRDKGIYQQYF; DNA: TGCGCCAGCAGCCAAGATAGGGACAAGGGCATCTACCAGCAGTACTTC
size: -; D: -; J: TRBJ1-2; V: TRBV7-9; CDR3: CASSLVVVMDNSYGYTF; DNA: TGTGCCAGCAGCTTGGTAGTCGTCATGGACAACAGCTATGGCTACACCTTC
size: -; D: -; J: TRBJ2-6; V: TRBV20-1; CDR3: CSAFPEGGADVLTF; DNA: TGCAGTGCCTTTCCCGAGGGGGGGGCCGACGTCCTGACTTTC
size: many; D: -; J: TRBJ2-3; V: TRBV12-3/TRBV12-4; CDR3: CASSSLLTGNTQYF; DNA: TGTGCCAGCAGTTCTCTGCTTACAGGGAATACGCAGTATTTT
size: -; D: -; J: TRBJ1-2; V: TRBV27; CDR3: CASSLSASNSGGYTF; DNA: TGTGCCAGCAGTTTATCGGCATCCAATTCCGGCGGCTACACCTTC